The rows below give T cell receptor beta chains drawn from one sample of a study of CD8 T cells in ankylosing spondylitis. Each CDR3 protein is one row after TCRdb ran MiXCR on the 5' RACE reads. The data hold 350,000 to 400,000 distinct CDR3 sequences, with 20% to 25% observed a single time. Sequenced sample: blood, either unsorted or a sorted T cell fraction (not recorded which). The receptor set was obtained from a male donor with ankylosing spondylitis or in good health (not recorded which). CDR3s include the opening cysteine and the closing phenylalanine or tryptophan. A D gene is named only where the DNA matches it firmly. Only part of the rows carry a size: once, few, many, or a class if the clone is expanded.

CDR3: CASSSFPDTQYF
DNA: TGTGCCAGCAGCTCCTTCCCGGATACGCAGTATTTT
length: 12
D: .
V: TRBV7-2
J: TRBJ2-3
size: few

CDR3: CASSPQTGEVEKLFF
DNA: TGTGCCAGCAGTCCTCAGACAGGGGAGGTTGAAAAACTGTTTTTT
length: 15
D: TRBD1
V: TRBV12-3/TRBV12-4
J: TRBJ1-4
size: .

CDR3: CASSLVLNTEAFF
DNA: TGCGCCAGCAGCTTGGTACTGAACACTGAAGCTTTCTTT
length: 13
D: .
V: TRBV5-1
J: TRBJ1-1
size: many

CDR3: CSVRGIGEQYF
DNA: TGCAGCGTTAGAGGGATCGGAGAGCAGTACTTC
length: 11
D: .
V: TRBV29-1
J: TRBJ2-7
size: few

CDR3: CASSSLSEGLGEKLFF
DNA: TGTGCCAGCAGCTCCCTCTCGGAGGGGCTGGGTGAAAAACTGTTTTTT
length: 16
D: .
V: TRBV7-9
J: TRBJ1-4
size: few

CDR3: CSALVNPGTGGNYEQYF
DNA: TGCAGCGCCCTCGTAAACCCCGGGACAGGAGGTAACTACGAGCAGTACTTC
length: 17
D: TRBD1
V: TRBV29-1
J: TRBJ2-7
size: .

CDR3: CASSSELGISYEQYF
DNA: TGTGCCAGCAGTTCGGAACTGGGAATCTCCTACGAGCAGTACTTC
length: 15
D: .
V: TRBV27
J: TRBJ2-7
size: few

CDR3: CASQIGASYNEQFF
DNA: TGTGCCAGCCAGATCGGGGCCTCCTACAATGAGCAGTTCTTC
length: 14
D: .
V: TRBV27
J: TRBJ2-1
size: .

CDR3: CASSLEDNEQFF
DNA: TGTGCCAGCAGCTTGGAAGACAATGAGCAGTTCTTC
length: 12
D: .
V: TRBV5-6
J: TRBJ2-1
size: .

CDR3: CASSPWAGAVNNEQFF
DNA: TGTGCCAGTAGCCCATGGGCAGGGGCGGTGAACAATGAGCAGTTCTTC
length: 16
D: .
V: TRBV19
J: TRBJ2-1
size: few